The present T cell receptor (beta chain) was sequenced within a study of monozygotic twins with inflammatory bowel disease. Points from the study as a whole: Differences in immunosuppressive treatment may have been a source of added variability in patient repertoires. The authors found no support for a single strong IBD-associated signal or clonotype.

Regarding this clonotype: Its antigen is undetermined.

Eight cDNA synthesis reactions were run for every sample. TCRdb reanalyzed the 5' RACE reads, giving one entry per CDR3 protein sequence and no DNA. In all, the sample yields approximately 140,000 distinct CDR3 sequences. Germline loops: CDR1 SGHRS, CDR2 YFSETQ. This CDR3 comprises 15 residues. Material: blood. The chain links TRBV5-1 to TRBJ2-7; TCRdb's D gene call, TRBD1, goes unchecked for lack of DNA. This receptor was taken from a human donor with ulcerative colitis or Crohn's disease, or a healthy co-twin of an affected twin (not recorded which). CDR3 loop: CASSPGTATPYEQYF.